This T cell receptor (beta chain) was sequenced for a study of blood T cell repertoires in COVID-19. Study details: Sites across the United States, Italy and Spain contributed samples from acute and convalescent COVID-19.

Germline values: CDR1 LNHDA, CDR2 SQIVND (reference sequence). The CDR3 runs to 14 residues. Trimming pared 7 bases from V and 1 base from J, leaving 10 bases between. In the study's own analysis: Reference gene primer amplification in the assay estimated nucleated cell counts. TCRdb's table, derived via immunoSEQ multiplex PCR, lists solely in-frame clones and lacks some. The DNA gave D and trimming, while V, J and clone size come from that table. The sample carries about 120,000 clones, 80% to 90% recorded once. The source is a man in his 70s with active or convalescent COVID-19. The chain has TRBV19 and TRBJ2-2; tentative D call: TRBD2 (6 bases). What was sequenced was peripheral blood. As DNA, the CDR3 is TGTGCCAGTAAAGCCGGGAGGAACACCGGGGAGCTGTTTTTT. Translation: CASKAGRNTGELFF.